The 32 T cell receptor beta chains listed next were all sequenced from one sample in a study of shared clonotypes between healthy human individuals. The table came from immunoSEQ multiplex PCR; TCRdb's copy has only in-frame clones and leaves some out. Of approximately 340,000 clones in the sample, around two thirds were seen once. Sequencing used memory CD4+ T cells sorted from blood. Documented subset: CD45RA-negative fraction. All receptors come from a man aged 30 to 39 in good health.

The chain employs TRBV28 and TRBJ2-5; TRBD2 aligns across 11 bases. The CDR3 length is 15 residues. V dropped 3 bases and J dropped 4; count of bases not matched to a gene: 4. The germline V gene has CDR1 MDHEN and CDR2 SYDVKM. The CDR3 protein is CASSFVLAGVETQYF. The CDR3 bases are TGTGCCAGCAGTTTTGTACTAGCGGGAGTAGAGACCCAGTACTTC.

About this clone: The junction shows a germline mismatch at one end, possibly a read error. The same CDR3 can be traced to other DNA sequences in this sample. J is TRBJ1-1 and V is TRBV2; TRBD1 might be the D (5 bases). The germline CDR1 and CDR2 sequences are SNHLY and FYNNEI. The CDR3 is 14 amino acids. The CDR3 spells CASRVDRMNTEAFF. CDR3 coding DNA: TGTGCCAGCAGGGTAGACAGAATGAATACTGAAGCTTTCTTT.

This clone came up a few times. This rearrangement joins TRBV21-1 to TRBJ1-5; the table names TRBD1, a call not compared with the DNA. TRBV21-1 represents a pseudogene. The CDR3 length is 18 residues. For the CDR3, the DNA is TGTGCCAGCAGCGACCGGGACAGGGGGTACTCCGGGGATCAGCCCCAGCATTTT. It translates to CASSDRDRGYSGDQPQHF.

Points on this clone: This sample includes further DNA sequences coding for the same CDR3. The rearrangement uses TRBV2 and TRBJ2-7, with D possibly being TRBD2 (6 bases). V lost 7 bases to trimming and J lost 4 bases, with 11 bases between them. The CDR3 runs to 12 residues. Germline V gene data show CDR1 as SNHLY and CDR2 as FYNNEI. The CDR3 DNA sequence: TGTGCCAGCATACAGGAGGGTTACGAGCAGTACTTC. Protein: CASIQEGYEQYF.

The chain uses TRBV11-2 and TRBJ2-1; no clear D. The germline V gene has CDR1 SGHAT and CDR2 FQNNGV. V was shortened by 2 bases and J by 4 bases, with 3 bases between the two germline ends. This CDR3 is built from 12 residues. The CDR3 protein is CASSLLYNEQFF. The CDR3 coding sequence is TGTGCCAGCAGCTTACTTTACAATGAGCAGTTCTTC.

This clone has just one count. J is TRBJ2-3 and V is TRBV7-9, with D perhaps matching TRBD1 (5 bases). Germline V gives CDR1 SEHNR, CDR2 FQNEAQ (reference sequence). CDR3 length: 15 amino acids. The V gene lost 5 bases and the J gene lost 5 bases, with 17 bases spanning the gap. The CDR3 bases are TGTGCCAGCAGCCCCCGGGCAGGGTGGCTAGATACGCAGTATTTT. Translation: CASSPRAGWLDTQYF. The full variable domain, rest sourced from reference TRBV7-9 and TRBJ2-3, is DTGVSQNPRHKITKRGQNVTFRCDPISEHNRLYWYRQTLGQGPEFLTYFQNEAQLEKSRLLSDRFSAERPKGSFSTLEIQRTEQGDSAMYLCASSPRAGWLDTQYFGPGTRLTVL.

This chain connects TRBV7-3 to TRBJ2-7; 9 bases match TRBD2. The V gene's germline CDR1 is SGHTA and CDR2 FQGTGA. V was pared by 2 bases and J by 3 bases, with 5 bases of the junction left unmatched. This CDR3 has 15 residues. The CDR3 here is CASSLWASGIYEQYF. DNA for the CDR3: TGTGCCAGCAGCTTATGGGCTAGCGGGATCTACGAGCAGTACTTC.

For the CDR3, the DNA is TGTGCCAGCAGCTGGTACAGGGGGCTATCCTACAATGAGCAGTTCTTC. Protein: CASSWYRGLSYNEQFF. The chain links TRBV5-6 to TRBJ2-1, with TRBD1 matching over 9 bases. J lost 1 base, V lost 3 bases, and 5 bases had no gene match. This CDR3 spans 16 amino acids. CDR1 SGHDT and CDR2 YYEEEE come from the germline V gene.

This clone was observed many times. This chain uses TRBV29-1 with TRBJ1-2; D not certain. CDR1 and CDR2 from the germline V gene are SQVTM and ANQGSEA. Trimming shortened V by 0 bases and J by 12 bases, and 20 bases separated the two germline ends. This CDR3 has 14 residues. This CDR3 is CSVEDQTSHGPDTF. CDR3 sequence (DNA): TGCAGCGTTGAAGATCAAACGAGCCACGGCCCGGACACCTTC.

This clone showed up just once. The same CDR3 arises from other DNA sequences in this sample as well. CDR3 sequence (DNA): TGCGCCAGCAGCTTGGAGGGACTTCGAGATACGCAGTATTTT. This translates into CASSLEGLRDTQYF. The J gene is TRBJ2-3, the V gene TRBV5-1, with a tentative D call TRBD2 (6 bases). With 0 bases removed from V and 5 bases from J, the gap between germline ends came to 10 bases. The germline CDR1 and CDR2 sequences are SGHRS and YFSETQ. There are 14 residues in the CDR3.

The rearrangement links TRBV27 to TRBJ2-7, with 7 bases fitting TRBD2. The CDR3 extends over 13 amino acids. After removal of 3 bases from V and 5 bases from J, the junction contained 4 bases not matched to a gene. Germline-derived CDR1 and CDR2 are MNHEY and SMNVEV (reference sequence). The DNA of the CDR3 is TGTGCCAGCAGTTTTGCGGGAGACGACGAGCAGTACTTC. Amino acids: CASSFAGDDEQYF.

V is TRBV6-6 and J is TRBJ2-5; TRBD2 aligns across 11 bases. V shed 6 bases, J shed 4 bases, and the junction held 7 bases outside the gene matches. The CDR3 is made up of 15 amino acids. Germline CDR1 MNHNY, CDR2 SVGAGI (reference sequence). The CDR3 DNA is TGTGCCAGCAGGAGGGTAGCGGGAGGGGGAGAGACCCAGTACTTC. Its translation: CASRRVAGGGETQYF.

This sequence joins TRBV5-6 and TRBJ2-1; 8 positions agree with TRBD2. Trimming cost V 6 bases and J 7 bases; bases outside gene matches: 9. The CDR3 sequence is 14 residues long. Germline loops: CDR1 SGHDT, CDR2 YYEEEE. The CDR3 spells CASTPGSGTNEQFF. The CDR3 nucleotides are TGTGCCAGCACTCCGGGTAGCGGGACAAATGAGCAGTTCTTC.

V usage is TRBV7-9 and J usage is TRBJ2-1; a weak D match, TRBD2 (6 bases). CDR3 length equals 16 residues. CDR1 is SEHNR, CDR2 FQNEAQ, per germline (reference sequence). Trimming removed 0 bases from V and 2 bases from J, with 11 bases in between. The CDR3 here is CASSLALSGTYNEQFF. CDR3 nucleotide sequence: TGTGCCAGCAGCTTAGCGCTTAGCGGAACCTACAATGAGCAGTTCTTC.

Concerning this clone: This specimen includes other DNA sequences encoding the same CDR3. For the CDR3, the DNA is TGTGCCAGCAGCGCAACAGATAGCAATCAGCCCCAGCATTTT. Amino acids: CASSATDSNQPQHF. V and J are TRBV6-5 and TRBJ1-5; D unresolved. This CDR3 contains 14 residues. Germline V CDR1 and CDR2: MNHEY, SVGAGI. V was trimmed by 6 bases and J by 0 bases, leaving 9 bases between them.

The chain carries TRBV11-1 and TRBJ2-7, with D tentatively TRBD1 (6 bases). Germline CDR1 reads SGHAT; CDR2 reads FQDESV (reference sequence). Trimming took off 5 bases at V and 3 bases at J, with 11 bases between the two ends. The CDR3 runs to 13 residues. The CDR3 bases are TGTGCCAGCAGCAACAGGGTAAACTACGAGCAGTACTTC. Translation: CASSNRVNYEQYF.

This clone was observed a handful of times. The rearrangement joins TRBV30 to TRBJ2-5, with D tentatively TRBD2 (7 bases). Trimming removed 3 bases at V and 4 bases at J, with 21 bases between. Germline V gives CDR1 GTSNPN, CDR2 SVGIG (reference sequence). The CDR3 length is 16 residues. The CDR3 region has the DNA TGTGCCTGGAGGCCCACCATGCCGGGGGGCCGAGAGACCCAGTACTTC. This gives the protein CAWRPTMPGGRETQYF.

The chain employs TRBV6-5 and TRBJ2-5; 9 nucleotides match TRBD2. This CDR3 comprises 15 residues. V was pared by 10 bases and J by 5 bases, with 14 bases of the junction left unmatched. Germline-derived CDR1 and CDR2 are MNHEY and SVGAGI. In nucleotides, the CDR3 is TGTGCCACCTTCACGCTTACTAGCGGGTTGGAGACCCAGTACTTC. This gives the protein CATFTLTSGLETQYF.

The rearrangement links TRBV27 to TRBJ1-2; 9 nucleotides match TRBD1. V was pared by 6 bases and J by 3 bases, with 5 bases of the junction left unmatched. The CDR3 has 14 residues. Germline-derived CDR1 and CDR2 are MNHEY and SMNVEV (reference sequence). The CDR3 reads CASSPGQGYYGYTF. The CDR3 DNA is TGTGCCAGCAGCCCGGGACAGGGTTACTATGGCTACACCTTC.

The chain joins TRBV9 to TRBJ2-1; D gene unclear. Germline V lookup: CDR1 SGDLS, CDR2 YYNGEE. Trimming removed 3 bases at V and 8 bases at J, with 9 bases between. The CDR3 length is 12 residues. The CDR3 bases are TGTGCCAGCAGCGCCAGCTCGGATGAGCAGTTCTTC. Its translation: CASSASSDEQFF. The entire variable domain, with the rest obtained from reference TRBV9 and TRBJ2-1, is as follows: DSGVTQTPKHLITATGQRVTLRCSPRSGDLSVYWYQQSLDQGLQFLIQYYNGEERAKGNILERFSAQQFPDLHSELNLSSLELGDSALYFCASSASSDEQFFGPGTRLTVL.

The CDR3 spells CASSLTSSRNNEQFF. CDR3 bases: TGTGCCAGCAGCTTAACGTCTAGCCGGAACAATGAGCAGTTCTTC. J is TRBJ2-1 and V is TRBV7-3, with D possibly TRBD2 on 5 matching bases. CDR1 and CDR2 (germline): SGHTA, FQGTGA. The V end was cut by 0 bases, the J end by 5 bases, with 11 bases between. This CDR3 spans 15 amino acids.

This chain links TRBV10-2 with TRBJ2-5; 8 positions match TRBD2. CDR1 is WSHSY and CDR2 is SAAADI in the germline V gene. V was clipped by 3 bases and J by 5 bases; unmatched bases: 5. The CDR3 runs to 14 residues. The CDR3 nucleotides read TGCGCCAGCAGTGATAACGGGAGGGGGGAGACCCAGTACTTC. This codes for CASSDNGRGETQYF.

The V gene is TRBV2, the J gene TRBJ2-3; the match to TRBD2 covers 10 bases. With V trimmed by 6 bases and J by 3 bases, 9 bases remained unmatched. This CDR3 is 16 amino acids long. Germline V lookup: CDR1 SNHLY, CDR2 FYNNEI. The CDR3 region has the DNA TGTGCCAGCAGGAGGAGTAGCGGGAGGTCGACAGATACGCAGTATTTT. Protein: CASRRSSGRSTDTQYF.

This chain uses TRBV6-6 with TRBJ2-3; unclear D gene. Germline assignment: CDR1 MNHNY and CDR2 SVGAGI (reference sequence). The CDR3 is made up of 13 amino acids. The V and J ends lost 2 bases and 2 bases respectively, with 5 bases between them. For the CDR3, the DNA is TGTGCCAGCAGTTACGCGTCCACAGATACGCAGTATTTT. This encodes CASSYASTDTQYF.

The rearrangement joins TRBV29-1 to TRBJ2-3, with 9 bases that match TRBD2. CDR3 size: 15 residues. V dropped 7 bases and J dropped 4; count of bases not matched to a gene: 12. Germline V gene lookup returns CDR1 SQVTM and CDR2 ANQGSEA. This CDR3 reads CSATLYSGRSDTQYF. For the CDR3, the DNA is TGCAGCGCAACGTTGTACAGCGGGAGGTCAGATACGCAGTATTTT.

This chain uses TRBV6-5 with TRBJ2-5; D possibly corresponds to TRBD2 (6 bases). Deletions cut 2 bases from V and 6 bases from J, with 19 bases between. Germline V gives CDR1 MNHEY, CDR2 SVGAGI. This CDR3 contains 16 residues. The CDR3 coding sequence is TGTGCCAGCAGTTACGGAACTGTGGGGGGTATGAAGACCCAGTACTTC. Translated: CASSYGTVGGMKTQYF.

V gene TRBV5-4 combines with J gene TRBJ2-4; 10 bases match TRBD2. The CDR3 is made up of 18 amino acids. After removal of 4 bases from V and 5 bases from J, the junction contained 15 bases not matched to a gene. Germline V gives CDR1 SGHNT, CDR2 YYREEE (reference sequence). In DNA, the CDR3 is TGTGCCAGCAGCAGGACAGGAGGAGTAGCGGGAGGACAAAACATTCAGTACTTC. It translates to CASSRTGGVAGGQNIQYF.

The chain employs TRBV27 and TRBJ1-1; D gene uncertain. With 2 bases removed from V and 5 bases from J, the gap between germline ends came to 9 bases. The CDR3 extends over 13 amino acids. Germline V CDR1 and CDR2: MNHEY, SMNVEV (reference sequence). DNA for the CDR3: TGTGCCAGCAGTTTAGGGAGGCTTACTGAAGCTTTCTTT. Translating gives CASSLGRLTEAFF.

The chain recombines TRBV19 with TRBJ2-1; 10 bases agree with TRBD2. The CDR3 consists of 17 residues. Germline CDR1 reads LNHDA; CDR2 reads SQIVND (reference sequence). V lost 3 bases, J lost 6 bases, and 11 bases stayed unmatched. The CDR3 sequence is CASSMGWRASGGNEQFF. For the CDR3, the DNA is TGTGCCAGTAGTATGGGCTGGCGGGCTAGCGGGGGCAATGAGCAGTTCTTC.

The CDR3, as DNA: TGTGCCGTGTCACAGGGGAGAGCCCCTATTACCTCTGAAGCTTTCTTT. Encoded protein: CAVSQGRAPITSEAFF. The chain links TRBV10-3 to TRBJ1-1; the match to TRBD1 covers 7 bases. The CDR3 runs 16 residues. The germline V gene has CDR1 ENHRY and CDR2 SYGVKD. Unmatched junction bases numbered 21, after V lost 11 bases and J lost 6 bases.

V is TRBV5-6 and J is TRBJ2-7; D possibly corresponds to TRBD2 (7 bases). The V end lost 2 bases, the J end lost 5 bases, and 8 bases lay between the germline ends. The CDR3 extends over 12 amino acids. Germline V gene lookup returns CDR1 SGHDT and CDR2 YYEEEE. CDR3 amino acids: CASSFGGHEQYF. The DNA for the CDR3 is TGTGCCAGCAGCTTCGGGGGGCACGAGCAGTACTTC.

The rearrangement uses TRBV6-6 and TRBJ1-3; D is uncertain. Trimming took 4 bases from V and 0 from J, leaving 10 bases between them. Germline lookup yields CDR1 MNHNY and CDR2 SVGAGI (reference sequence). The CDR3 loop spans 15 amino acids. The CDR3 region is CASSSVGSSGNTIYF. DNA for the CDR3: TGTGCCAGCAGTTCCGTGGGGAGCTCTGGAAACACCATATATTTT.